The source of this TCR beta chain is a study of blood T cell repertoires in COVID-19. Whole-study context: Acute-phase and convalescent COVID-19 samples originated in the United States, Italy and Spain.

The trim removed 1 base at V and 6 bases at J, leaving 3 bases unmatched. CDR3 size: 15 residues. CDR1 and CDR2 (germline): LNHNV, YYDKDF (reference sequence). This clone was seen more than once but under ten times. Sequenced by immunoSEQ multiplex PCR; TCRdb stores in-frame clones only, minus some. The sample has approximately 170,000 clones; around 84% are singletons. The clonotype originates from a woman at least 80 years old with acute or convalescent COVID-19. This chain uses TRBV15 with TRBJ2-2, with 9 nucleotides matching TRBD1. The specimen was peripheral blood. The CDR3 loop reads CATSRGTGEAGELFF. The CDR3 region has the DNA TGTGCCACCAGCAGAGGGACAGGGGAGGCCGGGGAGCTGTTTTTT. Full variable domain (remainder filled in from reference TRBV15 and TRBJ2-2): DAMVIQNPRYQVTQFGKPVTLSCSQTLNHNVMYWYQQKSSQAPKLLFHYYDKDFNNEADTPDNFQSRRPNTSFCFLDIRSPGLGDTAMYLCATSRGTGEAGELFFGEGSRLTVL.